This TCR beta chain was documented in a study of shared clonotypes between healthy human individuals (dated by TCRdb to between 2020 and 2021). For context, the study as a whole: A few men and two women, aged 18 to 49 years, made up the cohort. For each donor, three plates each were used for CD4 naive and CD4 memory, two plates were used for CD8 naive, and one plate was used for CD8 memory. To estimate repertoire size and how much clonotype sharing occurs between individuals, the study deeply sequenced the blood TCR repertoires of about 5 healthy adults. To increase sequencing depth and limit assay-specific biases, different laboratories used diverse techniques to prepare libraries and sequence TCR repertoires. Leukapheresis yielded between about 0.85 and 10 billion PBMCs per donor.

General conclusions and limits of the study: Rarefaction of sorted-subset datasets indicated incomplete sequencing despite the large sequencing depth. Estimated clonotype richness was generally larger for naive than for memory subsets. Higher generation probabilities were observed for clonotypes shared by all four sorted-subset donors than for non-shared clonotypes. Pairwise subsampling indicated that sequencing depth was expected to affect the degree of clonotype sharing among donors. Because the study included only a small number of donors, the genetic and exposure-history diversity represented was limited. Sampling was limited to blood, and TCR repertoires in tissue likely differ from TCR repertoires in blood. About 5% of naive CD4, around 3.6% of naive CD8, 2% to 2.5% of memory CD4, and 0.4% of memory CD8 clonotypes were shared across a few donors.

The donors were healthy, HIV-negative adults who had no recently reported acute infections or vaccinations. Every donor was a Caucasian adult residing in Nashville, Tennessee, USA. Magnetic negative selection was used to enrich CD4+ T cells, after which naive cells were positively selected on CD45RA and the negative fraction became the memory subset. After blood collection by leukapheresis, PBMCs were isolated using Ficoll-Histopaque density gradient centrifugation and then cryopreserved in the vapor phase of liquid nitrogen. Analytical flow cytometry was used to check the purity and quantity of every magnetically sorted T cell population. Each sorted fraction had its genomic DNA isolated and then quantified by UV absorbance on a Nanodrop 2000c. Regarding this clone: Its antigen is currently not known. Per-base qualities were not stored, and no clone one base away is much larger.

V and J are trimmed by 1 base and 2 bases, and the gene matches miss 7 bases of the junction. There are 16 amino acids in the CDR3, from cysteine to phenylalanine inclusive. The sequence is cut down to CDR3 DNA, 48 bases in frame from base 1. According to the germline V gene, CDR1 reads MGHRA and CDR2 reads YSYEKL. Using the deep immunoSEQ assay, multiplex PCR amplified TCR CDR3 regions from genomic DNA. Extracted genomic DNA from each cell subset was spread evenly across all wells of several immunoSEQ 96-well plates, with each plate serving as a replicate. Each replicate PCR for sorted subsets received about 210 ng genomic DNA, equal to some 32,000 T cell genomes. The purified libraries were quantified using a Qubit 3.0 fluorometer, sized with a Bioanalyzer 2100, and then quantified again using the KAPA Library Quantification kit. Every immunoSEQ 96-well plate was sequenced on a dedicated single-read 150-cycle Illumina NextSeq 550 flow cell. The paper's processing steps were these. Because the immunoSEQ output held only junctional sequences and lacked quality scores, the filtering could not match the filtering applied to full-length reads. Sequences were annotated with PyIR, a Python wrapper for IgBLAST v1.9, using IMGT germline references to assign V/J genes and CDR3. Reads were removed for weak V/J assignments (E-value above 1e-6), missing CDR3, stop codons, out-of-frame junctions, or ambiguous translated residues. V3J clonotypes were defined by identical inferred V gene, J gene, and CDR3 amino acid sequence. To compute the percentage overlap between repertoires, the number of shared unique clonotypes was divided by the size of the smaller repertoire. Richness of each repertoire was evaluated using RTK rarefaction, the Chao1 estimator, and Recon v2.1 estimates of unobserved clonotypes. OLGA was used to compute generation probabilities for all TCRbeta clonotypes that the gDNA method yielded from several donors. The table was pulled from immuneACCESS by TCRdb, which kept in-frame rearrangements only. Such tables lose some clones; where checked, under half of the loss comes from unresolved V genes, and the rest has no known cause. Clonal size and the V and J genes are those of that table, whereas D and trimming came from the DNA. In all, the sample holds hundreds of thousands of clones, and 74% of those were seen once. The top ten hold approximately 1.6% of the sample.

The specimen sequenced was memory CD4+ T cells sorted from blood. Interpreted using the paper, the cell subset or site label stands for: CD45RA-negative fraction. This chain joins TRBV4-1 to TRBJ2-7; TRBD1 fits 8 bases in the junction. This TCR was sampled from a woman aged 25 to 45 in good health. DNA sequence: TGCGCCAGCAGCCAAGGTCGACAGGGGCAAACCTACGAGCAGTACTTC. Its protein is CASSQGRQGQTYEQYF.